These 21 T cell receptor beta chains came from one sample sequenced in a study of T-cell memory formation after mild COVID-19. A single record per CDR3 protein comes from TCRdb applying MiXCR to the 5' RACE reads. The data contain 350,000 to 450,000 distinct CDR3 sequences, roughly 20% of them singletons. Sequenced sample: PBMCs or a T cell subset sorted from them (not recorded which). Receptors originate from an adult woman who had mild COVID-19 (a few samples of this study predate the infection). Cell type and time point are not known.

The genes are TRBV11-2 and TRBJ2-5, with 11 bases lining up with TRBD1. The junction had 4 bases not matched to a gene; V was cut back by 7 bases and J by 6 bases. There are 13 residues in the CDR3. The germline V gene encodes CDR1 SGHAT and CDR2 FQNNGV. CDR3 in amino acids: CASIGQGAKTQYF. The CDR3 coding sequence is TGTGCCAGCATCGGACAGGGGGCAAAGACCCAGTACTTC.

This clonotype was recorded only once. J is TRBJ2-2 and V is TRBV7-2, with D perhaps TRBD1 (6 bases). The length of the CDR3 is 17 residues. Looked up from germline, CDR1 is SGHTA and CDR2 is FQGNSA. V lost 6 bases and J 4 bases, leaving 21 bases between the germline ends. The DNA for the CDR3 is TGTGCCAGCAGTCCAACCAAACAGGGTACGAGCACCGGGGAGCTGTTTTTT. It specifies CASSPTKQGTSTGELFF.

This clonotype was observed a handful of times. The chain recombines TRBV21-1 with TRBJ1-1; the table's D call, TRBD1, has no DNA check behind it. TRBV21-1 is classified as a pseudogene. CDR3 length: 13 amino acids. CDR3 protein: CASSKAGDTEAFF. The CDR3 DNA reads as TGTGCCAGCAGCAAAGCAGGGGACACTGAAGCTTTCTTT.

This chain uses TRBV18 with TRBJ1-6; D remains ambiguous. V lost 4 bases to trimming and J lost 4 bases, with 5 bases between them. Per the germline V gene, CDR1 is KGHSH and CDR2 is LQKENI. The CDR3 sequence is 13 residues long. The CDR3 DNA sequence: TGTGCCAGCTCACAAGATTATAATTCACCCCTCCACTTT. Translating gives CASSQDYNSPLHF.

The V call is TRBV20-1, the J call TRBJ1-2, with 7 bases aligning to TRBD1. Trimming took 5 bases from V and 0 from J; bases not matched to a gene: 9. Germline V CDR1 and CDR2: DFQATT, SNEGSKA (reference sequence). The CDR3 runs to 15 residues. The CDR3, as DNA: TGCAGTGCTCCAAGGGGGCCCGGACCTAACTATGGCTACACCTTC. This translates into CSAPRGPGPNYGYTF.

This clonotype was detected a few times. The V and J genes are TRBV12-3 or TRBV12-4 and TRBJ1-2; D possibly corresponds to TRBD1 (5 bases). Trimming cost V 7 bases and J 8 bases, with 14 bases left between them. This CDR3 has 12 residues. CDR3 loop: CASTRGAGGYTF. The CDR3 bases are TGTGCCAGCACCCGTGGGGCCGGGGGCTACACCTTC.

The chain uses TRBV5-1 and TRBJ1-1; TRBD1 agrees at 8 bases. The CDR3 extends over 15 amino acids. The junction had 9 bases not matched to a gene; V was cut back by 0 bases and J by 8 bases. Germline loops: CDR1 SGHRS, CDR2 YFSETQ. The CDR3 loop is CASSLGAGGVDEAFF. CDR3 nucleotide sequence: TGCGCCAGCAGCTTGGGGGCAGGGGGCGTCGACGAAGCTTTCTTT.

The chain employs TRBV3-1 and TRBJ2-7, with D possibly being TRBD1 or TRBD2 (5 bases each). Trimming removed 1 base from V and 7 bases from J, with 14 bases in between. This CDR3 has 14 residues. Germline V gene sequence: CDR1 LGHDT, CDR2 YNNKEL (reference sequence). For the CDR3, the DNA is TGTGCCAGCAGCCAAGCGGGACCGCGTGAGGAGCAGTACTTC. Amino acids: CASSQAGPREEQYF.

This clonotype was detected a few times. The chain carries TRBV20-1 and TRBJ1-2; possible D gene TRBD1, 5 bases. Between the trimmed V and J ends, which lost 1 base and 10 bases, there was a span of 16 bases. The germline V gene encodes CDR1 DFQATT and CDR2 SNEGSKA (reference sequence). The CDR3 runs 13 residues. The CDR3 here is CSARVEGVRVYTF. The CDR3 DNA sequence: TGCAGTGCTAGAGTAGAAGGGGTACGGGTCTACACCTTC.

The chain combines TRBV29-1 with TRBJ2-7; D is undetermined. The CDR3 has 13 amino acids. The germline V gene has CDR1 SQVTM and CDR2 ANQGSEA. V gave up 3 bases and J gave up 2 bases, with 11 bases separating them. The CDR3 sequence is CSVETARTYEQYF. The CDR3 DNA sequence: TGCAGCGTTGAGACCGCACGTACCTACGAGCAGTACTTC.

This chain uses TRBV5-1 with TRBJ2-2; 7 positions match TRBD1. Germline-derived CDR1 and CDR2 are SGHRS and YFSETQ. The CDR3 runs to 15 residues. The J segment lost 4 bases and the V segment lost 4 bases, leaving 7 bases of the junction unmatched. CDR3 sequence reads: CASSNRAGGTGELFF. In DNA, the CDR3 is TGCGCCAGCAGCAACCGCGCAGGGGGCACCGGGGAGCTGTTTTTT.

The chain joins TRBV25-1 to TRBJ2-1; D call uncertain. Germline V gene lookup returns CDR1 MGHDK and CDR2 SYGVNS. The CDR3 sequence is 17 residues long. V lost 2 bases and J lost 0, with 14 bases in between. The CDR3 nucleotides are TGTGCCAGCAGTGAACCCTCGACCAGCAGCTCCTACAATGAGCAGTTCTTC. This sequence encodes CASSEPSTSSSYNEQFF. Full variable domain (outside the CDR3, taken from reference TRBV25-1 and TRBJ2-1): EADIYQTPRYLVIGTGKKITLECSQTMGHDKMYWYQQDPGMELHLIHYSYGVNSTEKGDLSSESTVSRIRTEHFPLTLESARPSHTSQYLCASSEPSTSSSYNEQFFGPGTRLTVL.

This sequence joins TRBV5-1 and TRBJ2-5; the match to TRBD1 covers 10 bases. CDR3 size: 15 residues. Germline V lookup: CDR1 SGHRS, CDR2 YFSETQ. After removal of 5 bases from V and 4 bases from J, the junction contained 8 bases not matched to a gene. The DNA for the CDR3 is TGCGCCAGCAGTCCGGTGACAGGGGGCAGAGAGACCCAGTACTTC. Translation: CASSPVTGGRETQYF.

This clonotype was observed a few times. Written as DNA, the CDR3 is TGTGCCAGCAGCTTAGTTATCGGGACGATATCCTACGAGCAGTACTTC. This codes for CASSLVIGTISYEQYF. The chain links TRBV7-9 to TRBJ2-7; D may be TRBD1 or TRBD2 (5 bases each). CDR1 is SEHNR, CDR2 FQNEAQ, per germline (reference sequence). The CDR3 is 16 residues long. V lost 1 base, J lost 1 base, and 14 bases lay in between.

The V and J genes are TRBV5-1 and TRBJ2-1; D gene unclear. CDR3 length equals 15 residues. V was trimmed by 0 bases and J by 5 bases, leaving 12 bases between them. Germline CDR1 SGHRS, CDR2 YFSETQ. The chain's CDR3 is CASSLAISPNNEQFF. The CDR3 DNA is TGCGCCAGCAGCTTGGCCATAAGCCCAAACAATGAGCAGTTCTTC.

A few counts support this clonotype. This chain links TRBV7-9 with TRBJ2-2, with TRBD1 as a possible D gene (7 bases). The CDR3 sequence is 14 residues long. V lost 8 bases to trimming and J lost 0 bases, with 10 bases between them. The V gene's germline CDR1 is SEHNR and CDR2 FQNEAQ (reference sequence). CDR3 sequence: CASGGTANTGELFF. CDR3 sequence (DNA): TGTGCCAGCGGAGGGACAGCGAACACCGGGGAGCTGTTTTTT.

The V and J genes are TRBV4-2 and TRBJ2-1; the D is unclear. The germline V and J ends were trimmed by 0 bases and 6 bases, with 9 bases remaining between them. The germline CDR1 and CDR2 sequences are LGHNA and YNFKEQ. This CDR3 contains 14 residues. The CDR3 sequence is CASSQDRNGNEQFF. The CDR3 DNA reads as TGTGCCAGCAGCCAAGATAGGAACGGCAATGAGCAGTTCTTC.

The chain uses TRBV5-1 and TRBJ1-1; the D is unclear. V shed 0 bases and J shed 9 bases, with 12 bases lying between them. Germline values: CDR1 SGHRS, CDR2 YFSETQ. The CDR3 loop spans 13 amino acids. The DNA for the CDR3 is TGCGCCAGCAGCTTGGCCGGGCGGCACCAAGCTTTCTTT. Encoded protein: CASSLAGRHQAFF.

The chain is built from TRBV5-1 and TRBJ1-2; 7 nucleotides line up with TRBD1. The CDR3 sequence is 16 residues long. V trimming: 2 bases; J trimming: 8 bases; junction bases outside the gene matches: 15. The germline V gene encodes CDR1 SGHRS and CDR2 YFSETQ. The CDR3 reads CASSFTLRSTGRGYTF. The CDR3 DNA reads TGCGCCAGCAGCTTCACACTACGATCGACAGGGAGAGGCTACACCTTC.

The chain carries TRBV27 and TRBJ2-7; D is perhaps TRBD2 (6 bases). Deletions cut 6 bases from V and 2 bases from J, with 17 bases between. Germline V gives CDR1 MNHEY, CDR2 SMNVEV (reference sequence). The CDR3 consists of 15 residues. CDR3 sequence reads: CASRGSGTQTYEQYF. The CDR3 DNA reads TGTGCCAGCAGGGGGTCCGGGACTCAGACCTACGAGCAGTACTTC.

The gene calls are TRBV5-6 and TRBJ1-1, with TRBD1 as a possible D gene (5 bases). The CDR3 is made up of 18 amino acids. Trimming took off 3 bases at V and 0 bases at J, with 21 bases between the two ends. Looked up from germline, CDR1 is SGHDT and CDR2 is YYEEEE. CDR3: CASSSVTPWGPLNTEAFF. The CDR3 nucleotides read TGTGCCAGCAGCTCAGTCACCCCCTGGGGACCGCTGAACACTGAAGCTTTCTTT.